The 30 T cell receptor beta chains below come from one sample, sequenced in a study of blood T cells in healthy people across ages. It was with a sample-barcoded 5' primer and a J-beta primer mix that a second PCR of roughly 6 to 12 cycles was run. A single record per CDR3 protein comes from TCRdb applying MiXCR to the 5' RACE reads. This table holds roughly 640,000 distinct CDR3 sequences, less than 35% found once. The sequenced sample consisted of blood. Receptors originate from a woman aged 80 or over in good health.

The sample holds one count of this clonotype. An end of the junction does not agree with germline; a read error may underlie this. V usage is TRBV7-9 and J usage is TRBJ2-5; 9 bases agree with TRBD1. The CDR3 spans 15 residues. Germline assignment: CDR1 SEHNR and CDR2 FQNEAQ (reference sequence). The DNA of the CDR3 is TGTACCAGCAGCCGCCCGGGACAGGGCGGAGAGACCCAGTACTTC. As protein: CTSSRPGQGGETQYF. Drawing the rest from reference TRBV7-9 and TRBJ2-5, the complete variable domain is DTGVSQNPRHKITKRGQNVTFRCDPISEHNRLYWYRQTLGQGPEFLTYFQNEAQLEKSRLLSDRFSAERPKGSFSTLEIQRTEQGDSAMYLCTSSRPGQGGETQYFGPGTRLLVL.

This clonotype was observed a few times. Since a much larger clone is just one base distant, this may be a read error. The chain couples TRBV7-2 to TRBJ2-5, with D uncertain. Trimming removed 0 bases at V and 11 bases at J, with 16 bases between. The CDR3 covers 14 residues. Germline loops: CDR1 SGHTA, CDR2 FQGNSA. CDR3 nucleotide sequence: TGTGCCAGCAGCTTAGCAGCGTCCCACAATGAGCAGTACTTC. It translates to CASSLAASHNEQYF.

This chain links TRBV6-1 with TRBJ1-5; D gene uncertain. V was shortened by 10 bases and J by 2 bases, with 15 bases between the two germline ends. The CDR3 consists of 14 residues. Germline V gene lookup returns CDR1 MNHNS and CDR2 SASEGT. In DNA form, the CDR3 reads TGTGCCACCGAGTCTCGGGGAGGCAATCAGCCCCAGCATTTT. Its protein is CATESRGGNQPQHF.

The rearrangement links TRBV12-3 or TRBV12-4 to TRBJ2-3, with 7 bases identical to TRBD1. V gave up 5 bases and J gave up 4 bases; unmatched junction bases: 12. The CDR3 has 16 amino acids. CDR3 DNA: TGTGCCAGCAGTCTAAGCACAGGGGTAGGCGCAGATACGCAGTATTTT. It encodes CASSLSTGVGADTQYF.

As regards this clonotype: One base away lies a much larger clone, so this may be a sequencing read error. CDR3 sequence reads: CACTRESGANVRTF. CDR3 in DNA: TGTGCCTGTACCCGGGAATCTGGGGCCAACGTCCGGACTTTC. This chain connects TRBV30 to TRBJ2-6; D possibly matches TRBD1 or TRBD2 (5 bases each). Germline CDR1 reads GTSNPN; CDR2 reads SVGIG (reference sequence). This CDR3 contains 14 residues.

The chain links TRBV20-1 to TRBJ2-3; D call uncertain. There are 16 residues in the CDR3. The germline V and J ends were trimmed by 4 bases and 2 bases, with 19 bases remaining between them. Per germline, CDR1 DFQATT and CDR2 SNEGSKA (reference sequence). CDR3 amino acids: CSATGFSQLFTDTQYF. As DNA, the CDR3 is TGCAGTGCTACGGGTTTCTCCCAGCTCTTCACAGATACGCAGTATTTT.

As to this clonotype: Compared with germline, one end of the junction differs, possibly owing to a read error. The chain couples TRBV4-1 to TRBJ2-3; D possibly matches TRBD1 or TRBD2 (5 bases each). This CDR3 comprises 14 residues. Germline V gene data show CDR1 as MGHRA and CDR2 as YSYEKL. CDR3 nucleotide sequence: TGCGCCAGCAGCCGTGGCGGAGGACAAGATACGCGGTATTTT. Its protein product is CASSRGGGQDTRYF.

Note on this clonotype: A much larger clone lies a single base off, so this may be a read error. The chain employs TRBV6-6 and TRBJ2-7, with D maybe TRBD1 (6 bases). The CDR3 consists of 14 residues. Germline-derived CDR1 and CDR2 are MNHNY and SVGAGI (reference sequence). The CDR3 DNA reads TGTGCCGGCAGTTACGCAGGGACATACAATGAGCAGTACTTC. Its translation: CAGSYAGTYNEQYF.

This clonotype showed up many times. The chain is built from TRBV6-2 or TRBV6-3 and TRBJ2-1; D perhaps matches TRBD2 (6 bases). V dropped 2 bases and J dropped 6 bases, with 14 bases sitting between them. Per germline, CDR1 MNHEY and CDR2 SVGEGT. CDR3 size: 15 residues. The CDR3 loop reads CASSYPTRFVNEQFF. The CDR3 DNA is TGTGCCAGCAGTTACCCGACTAGGTTTGTCAATGAGCAGTTCTTC.

Only a few counts were recorded for this clonotype. J is TRBJ1-1 and V is TRBV12-3 or TRBV12-4, with D possibly TRBD1 on 5 matching bases. Trimming cost V 6 bases and J 6 bases, with 20 bases left between them. The CDR3 is 15 amino acids. This CDR3 reads CASSPPFPGTPEAFF. CDR3 in DNA: TGTGCCAGCAGCCCACCGTTTCCCGGGACTCCTGAAGCTTTCTTT.

The rearrangement links TRBV20-1 to TRBJ2-1; 7 positions match TRBD2. The CDR3 is 14 amino acids. Germline trimming cut 7 bases from V and 6 bases from J; bases unmatched to any gene: 12. Germline CDR1 and CDR2: DFQATT and SNEGSKA (reference sequence). The CDR3 region is CSVPWGGSGNEQFF. CDR3 coding DNA: TGCAGTGTCCCGTGGGGGGGAAGTGGCAATGAGCAGTTCTTC.

Comment on this clonotype: Given a much more abundant clone one base away, this may be a read error. Without the conserved terminal phenylalanine or tryptophan, this CDR3 likely stems from a read error. The V call is TRBV28, the J call TRBJ2-1; D could derive from TRBD1 or TRBD2 (5 bases each). Germline loops: CDR1 MDHEN, CDR2 SYDVKM. Trimming shortened V by 5 bases and J by 7 bases, and 24 bases separated the two germline ends. The CDR3 consists of 17 residues. In nucleotides, the CDR3 is TGTGCCAGCAGTCTCTACTTCGGGACCGATCATCCTAATGAGCAGTTCGTC. Protein product: CASSLYFGTDHPNEQFV.

This clonotype was detected many times. V and J are TRBV6-6 and TRBJ2-3, with 7 bases matching TRBD1. The CDR3 consists of 17 residues. The germline V gene encodes CDR1 MNHNY and CDR2 SVGAGI (reference sequence). Trimming removed 4 bases from V and 0 bases from J; junction bases left unmatched: 10. Here the CDR3 reads CASSFPEGTASTDTQYF. The CDR3 DNA reads as TGTGCCAGCAGTTTCCCCGAGGGGACAGCTAGCACAGATACGCAGTATTTT.

This clonotype was observed a handful of times. The chain joins TRBV5-1 to TRBJ1-1; D is uncertain. Germline V CDR1 and CDR2: SGHRS, YFSETQ. V gave up 0 bases and J gave up 1 base, with 7 bases separating them. The CDR3 spans 14 residues. CDR3 loop: CASSLVSENTEAFF. As DNA, the CDR3 is TGCGCCAGCAGCTTGGTATCGGAGAACACTGAAGCTTTCTTT.

The chain uses TRBV4-3 and TRBJ2-3; TRBD1 is a possible D gene (6 bases). This CDR3 contains 16 residues. Germline V gene lookup returns CDR1 LGHNA and CDR2 YSLEER. Trimming stripped 4 bases from V and 1 base from J, with 15 bases between. CDR3 protein: CASSPRVQGGTDTQYF. The CDR3 nucleotides read TGCGCCAGCAGCCCGAGGGTACAGGGTGGCACAGATACGCAGTATTTT.

About this clonotype: Possible read error: a much larger clone is one base away. The V gene is TRBV6-2 or TRBV6-3, the J gene TRBJ1-5; TRBD1 agrees at 11 bases. CDR1 is MNHEY, CDR2 SVGEGT, per germline. CDR3 length: 13 residues. This CDR3 is CVGGQGVRQPQHF. CDR3 coding DNA: TGTGTCGGGGGACAGGGGGTGCGTCAGCCCCAGCATTTT.

The chain couples TRBV20-1 to TRBJ1-5; tentatively, D is TRBD1 (5 bases). CDR1 is DFQATT, CDR2 SNEGSKA, per germline (reference sequence). CDR3 length: 14 residues. V gave up 0 bases and J gave up 6 bases, with 12 bases separating them. CDR3 amino acids: CSAREGGGIQPQHF. Here the CDR3 DNA reads TGCAGTGCTAGAGAGGGGGGAGGGATTCAGCCCCAGCATTTT.

Worth noting for this clonotype: A much larger clone lies a single base off, so this may be a read error. The rearrangement links TRBV12-3 or TRBV12-4 to TRBJ2-1; TRBD2 agrees at 8 bases. With V trimmed by 2 bases and J by 6 bases, 6 bases remained unmatched. The CDR3 covers 15 residues. The CDR3 sequence: CASSLRAGGPNEQFF. CDR3 DNA: TGTGCCAGCAGTTTAAGGGCGGGGGGCCCCAATGAGCAGTTCTTC.

This clonotype was observed many times. The rearrangement joins TRBV10-3 to TRBJ1-2; 7 nucleotides line up with TRBD1. After removal of 6 bases from V and 7 bases from J, the junction contained 11 bases not matched to a gene. The CDR3 contains 14 residues. Germline-derived CDR1 and CDR2 are ENHRY and SYGVKD. CDR3 loop: CAISKRQGEGGYTF. The CDR3 DNA is TGTGCCATCAGCAAACGACAGGGAGAGGGTGGCTACACCTTC.

This clonotype came up a few times. V gene TRBV19 combines with J gene TRBJ2-7, with 12 bases that match TRBD2. CDR3 length: 18 residues. Trimming at V came to 6 bases and at J to 7 bases, leaving 19 bases not matched to a gene. Germline V gene data show CDR1 as LNHDA and CDR2 as SQIVND (reference sequence). The CDR3 nucleotides are TGTGCCAGTAGGCCCTTACTAGCGGGGGGCCGCACCTACAATGAGCAGTACTTC. This codes for CASRPLLAGGRTYNEQYF.

V and J are TRBV20-1 and TRBJ2-7; 8 bases align to TRBD1. The trim removed 6 bases at V and 1 base at J, leaving 11 bases unmatched. This CDR3 has 15 amino acids. Germline-derived CDR1 and CDR2 are DFQATT and SNEGSKA (reference sequence). Here the CDR3 DNA reads TGCAGTGCGATATACAGGGGGAGATTTTCCTACGAGCAGTACTTC. It translates to CSAIYRGRFSYEQYF.

At least ten counts were recorded for this clonotype. J is TRBJ2-1 and V is TRBV20-1, with TRBD2 matching over 7 bases. The CDR3 has 16 residues. Trimming cost V 6 bases and J 7 bases; bases outside gene matches: 18. Per germline, CDR1 DFQATT and CDR2 SNEGSKA (reference sequence). This CDR3 is CSARGSGVPLGNEQFF. CDR3 bases: TGCAGTGCCCGAGGGAGCGGGGTGCCCTTAGGGAATGAGCAGTTCTTC.

This clonotype showed up many times. V is TRBV5-1 and J is TRBJ2-5; no firm D call. CDR3 length equals 15 residues. CDR1 is SGHRS and CDR2 is YFSETQ in the germline V gene. Trimming left V 3 bases short and J 1 base short, with 13 bases between. This CDR3 is CASSSGRASQETQYF. The CDR3 nucleotides are TGCGCCAGCAGCTCAGGACGGGCGAGCCAAGAGACCCAGTACTTC. Full variable domain (remainder filled in from reference TRBV5-1 and TRBJ2-5): KAGVTQTPRYLIKTRGQQVTLSCSPISGHRSVSWYQQTPGQGLQFLFEYFSETQRNKGNFPGRFSGRQFSNSRSEMNVSTLELGDSALYLCASSSGRASQETQYFGPGTRLLVL.

The chain recombines TRBV2 with TRBJ1-4; possible D gene TRBD1, 5 bases. V lost 5 bases and J lost 6, with 19 bases in between. The germline V gene has CDR1 SNHLY and CDR2 FYNNEI. The CDR3 has 16 amino acids. The CDR3 reads CASSSLRPGVDEKLFF. CDR3 DNA sequence: TGTGCCAGCAGTTCGTTGCGTCCGGGGGTTGATGAAAAACTGTTTTTT.

A remark on this clonotype: This clone may be a read error of a much larger clone one base away. The rearrangement links TRBV6-2 or TRBV6-3 to TRBJ2-1; D ambiguous. The closer fit of TRBJ2-7 to the DNA end suggests the J call may be wrong. CDR1 is MNHEY, CDR2 SVGEGT, per germline. The CDR3 is 16 amino acids. The CDR3 loop is CASSYSPARPYNEQYF. For the CDR3, the DNA is TGTGCCAGCAGTTACTCCCCCGCTCGCCCCTACAATGAGCAGTACTTC.

This clonotype was picked up many times. As DNA, the CDR3 is TGCGCCAGCAGCTTGATAGGGAATTATGGCTACACCTTC. Encoded protein: CASSLIGNYGYTF. The chain has TRBV5-1 and TRBJ1-2; unclear D gene. The V and J ends lost 1 base and 5 bases respectively, with 9 bases between them. The CDR3 has 13 residues. Germline-derived CDR1 and CDR2 are SGHRS and YFSETQ.

The chain is built from TRBV5-1 and TRBJ2-1; 12 bases fit TRBD2. This CDR3 comprises 17 residues. Germline lookup yields CDR1 SGHRS and CDR2 YFSETQ. V gave up 1 base and J gave up 2 bases; unmatched junction bases: 4. CDR3 nucleotide sequence: TGCGCCAGCAGCTTGACGACTAGCGGGAGCACCTACAATGAGCAGTTCTTC. It translates to CASSLTTSGSTYNEQFF.

This clonotype was observed many times. The chain recombines TRBV12-3 or TRBV12-4 with TRBJ2-3, with TRBD2 matching over 8 bases. Trimming took 3 bases from V and 1 from J; bases not matched to a gene: 12. CDR3 size: 18 residues. CDR3 coding DNA: TGTGCCAGCAGTTTCCTAGGGATTGGGACTAGAGGCACAGATACGCAGTATTTT. It yields the protein CASSFLGIGTRGTDTQYF.

To note about this clonotype: A read error may account for a junction end that differs from germline. The chain carries TRBV5-1 and TRBJ2-7, with D possibly matching TRBD2 (6 bases). This CDR3 has 17 amino acids. Germline lookup yields CDR1 SGHRS and CDR2 YFSETQ. The CDR3 bases are TGCACCAGCAGCTGGGGGGAGAGACTCCAGCCACCCTACGAGCAGTACTTC. This gives the protein CTSSWGERLQPPYEQYF.

This clonotype was counted at least ten times. The chain uses TRBV30 and TRBJ1-2, with 8 bases lining up with TRBD1. From germline, CDR1 is GTSNPN and CDR2 SVGIG (reference sequence). The CDR3 runs 14 residues. The V gene end was trimmed by 3 bases and the J gene end by 0 bases; junction bases not matched to a gene: 3. The CDR3 region is CAWSQGQANYGYTF. CDR3 in DNA: TGTGCCTGGAGCCAGGGACAGGCTAACTATGGCTACACCTTC.